This record concerns one TCR beta chain sequence. Its antigen is as yet unknown. An end of the junction differs from the germline gene, which may be a read error. These data are taken from a study of metastatic and nonmetastatic thyroid tumors. Whole-study context: For malignant and benign thyroid patients, tumor or nodule tissue and blood were the sources whose repertoires were compared.

Authors' processing steps: A classifier for distant metastasis in papillary thyroid cancer was constructed using CDR3 differences observed across clinicopathological groups. TCRdb re-analyzed the PCR reads using MiXCR. TCRdb, not the original authors, processed these V and J calls. This repertoire shows more than 8,500 clones, about 30% found once; its top ten account for about 13%. Whole-study findings and limits: TCR beta diversity was reportedly significantly higher in malignant thyroid tumors than benign nodules, in blood and tumor.

Every patient underwent thyroid surgery untreated. The length of the CDR3 is 13 residues. This TCR was recovered from a female donor with papillary thyroid cancer or a benign thyroid nodule (not recorded which). Some clones in this sample may be carry-over from other donors' samples. Sequencing was done on a sample of adjacent normal tissue. The rearrangement links TRBV12-3 or TRBV12-4 to TRBJ1-6; D remains unclear. CDR3 protein: CASSMATWNPLHF. The CDR3 nucleotides read TGTGCCAGCAGTATGGCCACATGGAACCCCCTACACTTT.